This T cell receptor (beta chain) was found in a study of cytomegalovirus exposure and HLA in healthy donors. Researchers ran the PCR with 60 Vbeta and 13 Jbeta primers. Method: immunoSEQ multiplex PCR; TCRdb's copy keeps in-frame clones and lacks some. The repertoire holds about 170,000 clones, around 62% seen once, with less than 3% in the top ten. CDR3 length: 17 amino acids. V lost 0 bases to trimming and J lost 3 bases; unmatched junction nucleotides: 8. Germline CDR1 is LGHNA and CDR2 is YNFKEQ. Whole-study results and caveats: TRBV6-2, TRBV6-3 and some other V segments were unresolvable in 87-base-pair reads.

As regards this clone: Its antigen is unknown.

J is TRBJ2-3 and V is TRBV4-2; 8 bases align to TRBD1. The receptor comes from a man aged 35 to 55 in good health and CMV-seronegative. Sequencing was carried out using PBMCs. The CDR3 sequence: CASSQDRDRTLTDTQYF. In nucleotides, the CDR3 is TGTGCCAGCAGCCAAGACAGGGACAGGACACTGACAGATACGCAGTATTTT.